The 21 T cell receptor beta chains below come from one sample, sequenced in a study of blood T cell repertoires in COVID-19. Method: immunoSEQ multiplex PCR; TCRdb's copy keeps in-frame clones and lacks some. Counted here are hundreds of thousands of clones, roughly 89% occurring once; the ten biggest clones make up 7.8%. Sequencing input: peripheral blood. These receptors originate from a woman aged 45-59 years with COVID-19, enrolled during active disease.

The rearrangement joins TRBV7-3 to TRBJ1-3; D gene unclear. V lost 5 bases and J 2 bases, leaving 10 bases between the germline ends. The CDR3 sequence is 14 residues long. In germline, CDR1 is SGHTA, CDR2 FQGTGA. CDR3 nucleotides: TGTGCCAGCAGCCCCACGAGGACTGGAAACACCATATATTTT. Translated, it gives CASSPTRTGNTIYF.

The rearrangement uses TRBV4-1 and TRBJ2-1, with 8 bases that match TRBD1. The CDR3 is 18 residues long. Germline CDR1 is MGHRA and CDR2 is YSYEKL. With 1 base clipped from V and 2 bases from J, the junction kept 10 bases outside the gene matches. For the CDR3, the DNA is TGCGCCAGCAGCCAAGGCCTACTGACAGGGGTCACCTACAATGAGCAGTTCTTC. It codes for CASSQGLLTGVTYNEQFF.

J is TRBJ1-2 and V is TRBV28, with TRBD1 as a possible D gene (5 bases). Germline CDR1 reads MDHEN; CDR2 reads SYDVKM. This CDR3 region has 11 residues. With 6 bases removed from V and 7 bases from J, the gap between germline ends came to 9 bases. The CDR3 DNA is TGTGCCAGCAGGGCGCAGGGTGGCTACACCTTC. Translating gives CASRAQGGYTF.

The chain has TRBV24-1 and TRBJ1-2; 7 bases are a match to TRBD1. The V segment lost 10 bases and the J segment 2 bases; nucleotides outside the gene matches: 3. Germline CDR1 is KGHDR and CDR2 is SFDVKD. This CDR3 contains 12 residues. The CDR3 spells CATGGQNYGYTF. The DNA for the CDR3 is TGTGCCACTGGGGGACAGAACTATGGCTACACCTTC.

This clone was counted a few times. The same CDR3 also results from other DNA sequences found in this sample. J is TRBJ1-1 and V is TRBV19, with D unclear. This CDR3 contains 14 residues. CDR1 LNHDA and CDR2 SQIVND come from the germline V gene (reference sequence). Trimming stripped 1 base from V and 1 base from J, with 7 bases between. Here the CDR3 reads CASSIVGGNTEAFF. DNA of the CDR3: TGTGCCAGTAGTATAGTCGGCGGGAACACTGAAGCTTTCTTT.

CDR3 region: CASSQVSRGKGYTF. The CDR3 DNA sequence: TGTGCCAGCAGCCAAGTTAGTAGGGGGAAAGGCTACACCTTC. The chain combines TRBV4-2 with TRBJ1-2, with a tentative D call TRBD1 (6 bases). Germline CDR1 reads LGHNA; CDR2 reads YNFKEQ. Trimming left V 1 base short and J 8 bases short, with 14 bases between. CDR3 size: 14 residues.

On this clone itself: Germline and junction disagree at one end, which may indicate a read error. The chain is built from TRBV2 and TRBJ2-3; D possibly corresponds to TRBD2 (6 bases). CDR1 and CDR2 from the germline V gene are SNHLY and FYNNEI. The CDR3 is made up of 10 amino acids. CDR3: CASSSGLLQF. Here the CDR3 DNA reads TGTGCCAGCAGTTCGGGACTCCTCCAATTT. The full variable domain, with the rest looked up from reference TRBV2 and TRBJ2-3, is EPEVTQTPSHQVTQMGQEVILRCVPISNHLYFYWYRQILGQKVEFLVSFYNNEISEKSEIFDDQFSVERPDGSNFTLKIRSTKLEDSAMYFCASSSGLLQFGPGTRLTVL.

The genes are TRBV24-1 and TRBJ2-2; 10 bases match TRBD1. The junction had 7 bases not matched to a gene; V was cut back by 4 bases and J by 6 bases. The CDR3 consists of 16 residues. CDR1 and CDR2 (germline): KGHDR, SFDVKD. The CDR3 is CATSEPGTGAPGELFF. CDR3 sequence (DNA): TGTGCCACCAGTGAGCCCGGGACAGGGGCTCCCGGGGAGCTGTTTTTT.

This clone was recorded once. The chain has TRBV2 and TRBJ2-1; TRBD2 agrees at 9 bases. The CDR3 length is 15 residues. CDR1 and CDR2 from the germline V gene are SNHLY and FYNNEI. V lost 6 bases, J lost 7 bases, and 10 bases stayed unmatched. Written as DNA, the CDR3 is TGTGCCAGCAGGGTTCGAGCGGGGGGAGAAAATGAGCAGTTCTTC. Its protein is CASRVRAGGENEQFF.

The J gene is TRBJ1-2, the V gene TRBV19, with TRBD1 as a possible D gene (5 bases). Germline values: CDR1 LNHDA, CDR2 SQIVND (reference sequence). V lost 3 bases and J 4 bases, leaving 15 bases between the germline ends. CDR3 length: 15 residues. CDR3 in amino acids: CASSIPNSGFYGYTF. CDR3 nucleotide sequence: TGTGCCAGTAGTATCCCTAATTCAGGGTTCTATGGCTACACCTTC.

The chain combines TRBV30 with TRBJ1-2, with D tentatively TRBD1 (6 bases). Germline CDR1 is GTSNPN and CDR2 is SVGIG (reference sequence). Trimming shortened V by 3 bases and J by 6 bases, and 17 bases separated the two germline ends. The length of the CDR3 is 14 residues. The CDR3: CAWSPRGWSDGYTF. CDR3 coding DNA: TGTGCCTGGAGCCCCAGGGGCTGGTCTGATGGCTACACCTTC. Full variable domain (outside the CDR3, taken from reference TRBV30 and TRBJ1-2): SQTIHQWPATLVQPVGSPLSLECTVEGTSNPNLYWYRQAAGRGLQLLFYSVGIGQISSEVPQNLSASRPQDRQFILSSKKLLLSDSGFYLCAWSPRGWSDGYTFGSGTRLTVV.

This chain connects TRBV7-8 to TRBJ1-5; possibly TRBD1 for D (5 bases). Germline CDR1 reads SGHVS; CDR2 reads FQNEAQ. The CDR3 has 16 amino acids. The germline V and J ends were trimmed by 1 base and 2 bases, with 12 bases remaining between them. The CDR3 loop is CASSLGGRGRNQPQHF. The CDR3, as DNA: TGTGCCAGCAGCTTAGGGGGCCGTGGACGCAATCAGCCCCAGCATTTT.

This rearrangement joins TRBV7-6 to TRBJ1-3; TRBD1 agrees at 8 bases. The CDR3 has 17 amino acids. CDR1 is SGHVS, CDR2 FNYEAQ, per germline. V lost 0 bases, J lost 3 bases, and 7 bases stayed unmatched. The CDR3 loop is CASSLASRGQGGNTIYF. The CDR3, as DNA: TGTGCCAGCAGCTTAGCTTCCAGGGGGCAAGGTGGAAACACCATATATTTT.

The V and J genes are TRBV18 and TRBJ1-1; D gene unclear. The CDR3 consists of 14 residues. Per germline, CDR1 KGHSH and CDR2 LQKENI. The V and J ends lost 3 bases and 1 base respectively, with 9 bases between them. CDR3: CASSPITGNTEAFF. CDR3 coding DNA: TGTGCCAGCTCACCCATAACGGGGAACACTGAAGCTTTCTTT.

The chain uses TRBV6-5 and TRBJ2-2; tentative D call: TRBD1 (6 bases). CDR1 and CDR2 from the germline V gene are MNHEY and SVGAGI. The germline V and J ends were trimmed by 8 bases and 4 bases, with 8 bases remaining between them. CDR3 length: 12 residues. The CDR3 spells CASQGFTGELFF. In nucleotides, the CDR3 is TGTGCCAGCCAGGGGTTCACCGGGGAGCTGTTTTTT.

The V gene is TRBV7-8, the J gene TRBJ1-5, with D possibly TRBD1 on 5 matching bases. Germline-derived CDR1 and CDR2 are SGHVS and FQNEAQ. CDR3 length: 15 amino acids. V shed 1 base and J shed 0 bases, with 7 bases lying between them. CDR3 DNA sequence: TGTGCCAGCAGCTTAGATAGGGGTAGCAATCAGCCCCAGCATTTT. Translating gives CASSLDRGSNQPQHF.

The rearrangement links TRBV9 to TRBJ1-2; D possibly corresponds to TRBD1 (6 bases). The CDR3 spans 16 residues. Germline assignment: CDR1 SGDLS and CDR2 YYNGEE. V was pared by 0 bases and J by 1 base, with 13 bases between. This CDR3 is CASSVVGAGGNYGYTF. CDR3 DNA: TGTGCCAGCAGCGTAGTGGGGGCAGGCGGTAACTATGGCTACACCTTC. Drawing the rest from reference TRBV9 and TRBJ1-2, the complete variable domain is DSGVTQTPKHLITATGQRVTLRCSPRSGDLSVYWYQQSLDQGLQFLIQYYNGEERAKGNILERFSAQQFPDLHSELNLSSLELGDSALYFCASSVVGAGGNYGYTFGSGTRLTVV.

J is TRBJ1-5 and V is TRBV6-4; 8 bases are shared with TRBD1. V trimming: 10 bases; J trimming: 7 bases; junction bases outside the gene matches: 9. The germline V gene encodes CDR1 MRHNA and CDR2 SNTAGT. The CDR3 is 13 residues long. The DNA of the CDR3 is TGTGCCAACTGTCAGGGGGCGGGGCAGCCCCAGCATTTT. This encodes CANCQGAGQPQHF.

In this sample, this clone turned up a few times. At the DNA level, this CDR3 is encoded by other sequences in the same sample as well. The chain carries TRBV2 and TRBJ1-5; TRBD1 matches 9 bases. Germline lookup yields CDR1 SNHLY and CDR2 FYNNEI. The ends lost 6 bases at V and 4 bases at J; junction bases unmatched: 4. This CDR3 comprises 14 residues. The CDR3 protein is CASSGQGLNQPQHF. The CDR3 nucleotides are TGTGCCAGCAGCGGACAGGGGCTTAATCAGCCCCAGCATTTT.

V usage is TRBV2 and J usage is TRBJ2-7, with 7 bases that match TRBD1. With V trimmed by 4 bases and J by 5 bases, 8 bases remained unmatched. The CDR3 length is 14 residues. Germline-derived CDR1 and CDR2 are SNHLY and FYNNEI. This CDR3 is CASSARTGTHEQYF. The CDR3 bases are TGTGCCAGCAGTGCCCGGACAGGCACTCACGAGCAGTACTTC. Based on the CDR3 plus reference TRBV2 and TRBJ2-7, the full variable domain is EPEVTQTPSHQVTQMGQEVILRCVPISNHLYFYWYRQILGQKVEFLVSFYNNEISEKSEIFDDQFSVERPDGSNFTLKIRSTKLEDSAMYFCASSARTGTHEQYFGPGTRLTVT.

This chain connects TRBV11-1 to TRBJ2-5; TRBD1 is a possible D gene (5 bases). There are 16 residues in the CDR3. Germline V lookup: CDR1 SGHAT, CDR2 FQDESV (reference sequence). Trimming stripped 5 bases from V and 4 bases from J, with 20 bases between. The CDR3 sequence is CASSHRQITTGETQYF. CDR3 nucleotides: TGTGCCAGCAGCCATCGACAGATAACGACGGGAGAGACCCAGTACTTC.